The 9 T cell receptor beta chains in this list originate from one sample, sequenced in a study of Tregs in tolerant kidney transplant recipients. Assay used: immunoSEQ multiplex PCR; TCRdb lists only in-frame clones, some missing. The top ten clones hold more than 1.5% of a sample with fewer than 95,000 clones, 93% of them seen once. Related graft donors supplied nonmyeloablative bone marrow transplants, and mixed chimerism was transient. This specimen consisted of CD4+ T cells from blood (PBMCs), obtained 12 months after the transplant. The receptors originated from a human patient who received a combined kidney and bone marrow transplant. Some T cells could come from the graft donor.

The chain joins TRBV6-5 to TRBJ1-2, with 7 bases lining up with TRBD1. This CDR3 has 14 amino acids. Looked up from germline, CDR1 is MNHEY and CDR2 is SVGAGI. V gave up 5 bases and J gave up 6 bases; unmatched junction bases: 9. CDR3 region: CASSPNGRGHGYTF. The CDR3 DNA reads as TGTGCCAGCAGTCCAAACGGAAGGGGGCATGGCTACACCTTC.

This chain links TRBV27 with TRBJ2-1, with a possible D match to TRBD2 (6 bases). The length of the CDR3 is 15 residues. The V end lost 3 bases, the J end lost 0 bases, and 9 bases lay between the germline ends. Per germline, CDR1 MNHEY and CDR2 SMNVEV (reference sequence). DNA of the CDR3: TGTGCCAGCAGTTTCGGGAGAGTCTCCTACAATGAGCAGTTCTTC. This encodes CASSFGRVSYNEQFF.

CDR3 coding DNA: TGTGCCAGCAGTTCTAGCGGGGGAACCCCTAGCACAGATACGCAGTATTTT. Translation: CASSSSGGTPSTDTQYF. This rearrangement joins TRBV7-2 to TRBJ2-3, with 10 bases aligning to TRBD2. V shed 6 bases, J shed 0 bases, and the junction held 9 bases outside the gene matches. The CDR3 runs to 17 residues. Germline loops: CDR1 SGHTA, CDR2 FQGNSA. The full variable domain, completed using reference TRBV7-2 and TRBJ2-3, is GAGVSQSPSNKVTEKGKDVELRCDPISGHTALYWYRQSLGQGLEFLIYFQGNSAPDKSGLPSDRFSAERTGGSVSTLTIQRTQQEDSAVYLCASSSSGGTPSTDTQYFGPGTRLTVL.

The chain links TRBV5-1 to TRBJ1-2, with D possibly being TRBD1 (5 bases). Germline V gene data show CDR1 as SGHRS and CDR2 as YFSETQ. The germline V and J ends were trimmed by 0 bases and 5 bases, with 11 bases remaining between them. The CDR3 is 14 residues long. The CDR3: CASSLALGPYGYTF. Written as DNA, the CDR3 is TGCGCCAGCAGCTTGGCCTTGGGGCCGTATGGCTACACCTTC.

In nucleotides, the CDR3 is TGCGCCAGCAGCCAAGTCCTCGGGACCCAGTACTTC. This sequence encodes CASSQVLGTQYF. The chain carries TRBV4-1 and TRBJ2-5; D is undetermined. V lost 1 base and J lost 7, with 7 bases in between. This CDR3 comprises 12 residues. Germline CDR1 MGHRA, CDR2 YSYEKL.

In its sample, this clone was seen once. The chain carries TRBV19 and TRBJ1-2, with 7 bases matching TRBD1. The V and J ends lost 7 bases and 4 bases, in that order; junction bases with no gene match: 6. CDR1 is LNHDA and CDR2 is SQIVND in the germline V gene (reference sequence). CDR3 length: 13 amino acids. CDR3 residues: CASTSGQSYGYTF. In nucleotides, the CDR3 is TGTGCCAGTACCTCGGGACAGAGCTATGGCTACACCTTC.

This chain uses TRBV2 with TRBJ1-4; D gene unclear. The germline gives CDR1 SNHLY, CDR2 FYNNEI. V dropped 2 bases and J dropped 4 bases, with 8 bases sitting between them. This CDR3 is 14 amino acids long. CDR3 residues: CASSETRHNEKLFF. CDR3 nucleotide sequence: TGTGCCAGCAGTGAAACCAGGCATAATGAAAAACTGTTTTTT.

This chain links TRBV5-1 with TRBJ2-7; 8 bases are a match to TRBD1. This CDR3 has 15 residues. Germline-derived CDR1 and CDR2 are SGHRS and YFSETQ. Unmatched junction bases numbered 13, after V lost 5 bases and J lost 6 bases. The CDR3 here is CASSRAQGGVGEQYF. The CDR3 coding sequence is TGCGCCAGCAGTCGCGCACAGGGGGGTGTCGGCGAGCAGTACTTC. Full variable domain (remainder filled in from reference TRBV5-1 and TRBJ2-7): KAGVTQTPRYLIKTRGQQVTLSCSPISGHRSVSWYQQTPGQGLQFLFEYFSETQRNKGNFPGRFSGRQFSNSRSEMNVSTLELGDSALYLCASSRAQGGVGEQYFGPGTRLTVT.

The chain joins TRBV7-6 to TRBJ2-1, with 15 bases that match TRBD2. V trimming: 5 bases; J trimming: 8 bases; junction bases outside the gene matches: 10. CDR1 and CDR2 from the germline V gene are SGHVS and FNYEAQ. CDR3 length equals 17 residues. CDR3 nucleotides: TGTGCCAGCAGCAACGGGACTAGCGGGGGGCCTCCCTATGAGCAGTTCTTC. Translating it yields CASSNGTSGGPPYEQFF.